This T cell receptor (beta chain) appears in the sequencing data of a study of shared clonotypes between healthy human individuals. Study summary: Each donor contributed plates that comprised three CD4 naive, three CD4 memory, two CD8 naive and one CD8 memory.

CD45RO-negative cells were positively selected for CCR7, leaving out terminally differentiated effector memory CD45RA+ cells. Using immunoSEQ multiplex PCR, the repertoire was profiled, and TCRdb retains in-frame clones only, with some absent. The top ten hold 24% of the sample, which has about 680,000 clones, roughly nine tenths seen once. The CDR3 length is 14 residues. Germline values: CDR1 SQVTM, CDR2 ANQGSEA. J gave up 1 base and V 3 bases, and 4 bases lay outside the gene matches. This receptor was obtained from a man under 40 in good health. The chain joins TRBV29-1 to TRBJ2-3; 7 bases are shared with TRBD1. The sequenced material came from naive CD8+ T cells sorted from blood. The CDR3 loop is CSVDGQARTDTQYF. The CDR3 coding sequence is TGCAGCGTTGACGGACAGGCCCGCACAGATACGCAGTATTTT.